This T cell receptor (beta chain) was retrieved from a study of cytomegalovirus exposure and HLA in healthy donors. Study-wide background: In a later analysis, the roughly 120 validation repertoires were reported to have used the same platform as the 600 to 700 first-cohort repertoires. Study observations and caveats: Cytomegalovirus-associated status was assigned to about 160 TCR beta chains. The tendency of first-cohort TCR clusters to co-occur in the 120 validation repertoires was identified by a subsequent analysis.

The CDR3 consists of 14 residues. From germline, CDR1 is SGHRS and CDR2 YFSETQ. V trimming: 2 bases; J trimming: 7 bases; junction bases outside the gene matches: 6. Notes on this clone: The antigen is unknown.

Sequencing used immunoSEQ multiplex PCR; TCRdb keeps in-frame clones, though not all of them. The table includes some 70,000 clones, about 85% detected once. The V and J genes are TRBV5-1 and TRBJ1-1; 9 bases are a match to TRBD1. Specimen: PBMCs. This receptor was identified in a man aged 25 to 40 in good health and CMV-seronegative. The CDR3 DNA sequence: TGCGCCAGCAGCTTTGGGACAGGGTTAGATGAAGCTTTCTTT. Protein sequence: CASSFGTGLDEAFF. Full variable domain (outside the CDR3, taken from reference TRBV5-1 and TRBJ1-1): KAGVTQTPRYLIKTRGQQVTLSCSPISGHRSVSWYQQTPGQGLQFLFEYFSETQRNKGNFPGRFSGRQFSNSRSEMNVSTLELGDSALYLCASSFGTGLDEAFFGQGTRLTVV.